This T cell receptor (beta chain) was profiled in a study of T cells after yellow fever vaccination. For the study at large: Some fractions had low cell numbers, and these were prepared with SMART-Seq v4 Ultra Low Input. Regarding the study as a whole: Post-booster samples contained most primary-vaccination clones (around 95% CD4, around 88% CD8). There was a possibility that FACS-sorted repertoires contained abundant clonotypes contaminating from the bulk population.

It was through 5'RACE template switching that TCR cDNA was made, with a universal primer site and UMIs added. TCRdb analysed the 5' RACE reads with MiXCR anew, one entry per CDR3 protein. The sample lists 500,000 to 700,000 distinct CDR3 sequences, approximately 21% occurring once. CDR1 and CDR2 from the germline V gene are MNHEY and SVGEGT. CDR3 length equals 15 residues. After removal of 5 bases from V and 6 bases from J, the junction contained 10 bases not matched to a gene. Points on this clonotype: Its antigen is currently unknown.

The sequence was collected from a man aged 30 to 45 who received the YFV17D yellow fever vaccine. The chain links TRBV6-2 or TRBV6-3 to TRBJ1-2; 9 bases agree with TRBD1. This sample comprised PBMCs, obtained 15 days after the yellow fever booster vaccination. CDR3 DNA sequence: TGTGCCAGCAGTGACACCGGGACAGGGCTACATGGCTACACCTTC. Its translation is CASSDTGTGLHGYTF.